One sample yielded the 5 T cell receptor beta chains listed below, sequenced in a study of a mutant IDH1 vaccine in newly diagnosed glioma (dated by TCRdb to the early 2020s). Receptor libraries were prepared by the immunoSEQ multiplex PCR assay. Entries here come from immuneACCESS through TCRdb and include only in-frame sequences with V and J called. Some clones fail to appear in such tables; in the studies checked, an unresolved V gene covers under half of the shortfall, and the cause of the remainder is unknown. This sample is represented by tens of thousands of clones; about 73% of them were singletons. Roughly 4.3% of the sample is held by the ten biggest clonotypes. The time point label of this sample denotes: week 35, safety follow-up. Each vaccine dose was 300 ug of a 20-mer mutant IDH1 peptide in Montanide, given subcutaneously with topical imiquimod. For these TCRs, the target antigens are not known.

The starting material was PBMCs, obtained from a glioma patient whose treatment included an IDH1 peptide vaccine. The receptors come from a man between 45 and 60 years old with glioma.

V usage is TRBV9 and J usage is TRBJ1-4, with D perhaps TRBD1 (5 bases). Germline values: CDR1 SGDLS, CDR2 YYNGEE. The CDR3 consists of 12 residues. V was pared by 0 bases and J by 11 bases, with 8 bases between. CDR3 protein: CASSVESGKLFF. CDR3 sequence (DNA): TGTGCCAGCAGCGTAGAATCAGGGAAACTGTTTTTT.

The genes are TRBV27 and TRBJ2-1; TRBD2 matches at 13 bases. Germline CDR1 and CDR2: MNHEY and SMNVEV (reference sequence). The trim removed 8 bases at V and 1 base at J, leaving 8 bases unmatched. The CDR3 loop spans 17 amino acids. CDR3 protein: CASHPLAGGLSYNEQFF. The CDR3 DNA sequence: TGTGCCAGCCACCCACTAGCGGGGGGGTTATCCTACAATGAGCAGTTCTTC.

The chain couples TRBV19 to TRBJ1-1; D not certain. Germline V lookup: CDR1 LNHDA, CDR2 SQIVND (reference sequence). Trimming took 6 bases from V and 3 from J, leaving 8 bases between them. The CDR3 runs 12 residues. The CDR3, as DNA: TGTGCCAGTAGCCTGAAGGACACTGAAGCTTTCTTT. Its protein is CASSLKDTEAFF.

The sample holds one count of this clone. This sequence joins TRBV29-1 and TRBJ1-2, with 8 bases identical to TRBD1. The V gene end was trimmed by 6 bases and the J gene end by 4 bases; junction bases not matched to a gene: 7. CDR1 is SQVTM, CDR2 ANQGSEA, per germline. This CDR3 is built from 13 residues. The CDR3 protein is CSVVGQGSYGYTF. The CDR3 coding sequence is TGCAGCGTCGTCGGACAGGGTAGCTATGGCTACACCTTC.

As regards this clone: At one of its ends the junction is not consistent with the germline gene, which may arise from a read error. This chain joins TRBV7-7 and TRBJ2-3; tentatively, D is TRBD2 (5 bases). Germline V gene lookup returns CDR1 SSHAT and CDR2 FNYEAQ (reference sequence). The CDR3 contains 15 residues. DNA of the CDR3: TGTGCTAGCAGCTTGGGAGTTAGGGTTGCAGATACGCAGTATTTT. Protein product: CASSLGVRVADTQYF.